This TCR beta chain was recovered during a study of molecular identifiers for immune sequencing clone quantification. V was cut by 2 bases and J by 1 base, with 12 bases left in between. The length of the CDR3 is 15 residues. Germline assignment: CDR1 SGHRS and CDR2 YFSETQ. Points from the study as a whole: Clone sizes that are highly expanded could be underestimated when identical TCR molecules share a barcode. Clones that exceeded 20 RNA copies held over 97% of effector molecules, yet under 1% in naive cells.

Libraries of naive CD8 T cells were made from 20,000 to 1,000,000 sorted cells. They used 10%, 30% or 50% RNA. The sample holds a few counts of this clonotype. No antigen is known for it. TCRdb re-analysed the PCR reads in MiXCR, keeping a single row per CDR3 protein. This sample has about half a million distinct CDR3 sequences, with less than 30% found just once. The sequenced material came from naive CD8+ T cells from blood, with Jurkat cell RNA spiked in. Subset: FACS-sorted CD8+CD4-CCR7+CD45RA+ naive T cells. This TCR was sampled from a human donor in good health. Some libraries in this study had Jurkat cell RNA spiked in. The chain is built from TRBV5-1 and TRBJ2-5; no reliable D call. The CDR3 DNA reads TGCGCCAGCAGCTTTGGCCAGAAGTCCCAAGAGACCCAGTACTTC. Its translation is CASSFGQKSQETQYF.